This passage covers 2 T cell receptor beta chains from one sample sequenced in a study of T-cell reconstitution after alpha-beta-depleted transplantation in children. Unique molecular identifiers were used in preparing the TCRbeta library. A single record per CDR3 protein comes from TCRdb applying MiXCR to the PCR reads. Of about a million distinct CDR3 sequences listed, around 30% are singletons. Sequences were derived from PBMCs, mostly from graft donor cells, sampled 360 days after TCRalphabeta/CD19-depleted stem cell transplant. The receptors come from a boy under three years old who had a stem cell transplant for SCID, so the T cells may come from the graft donor.

In its sample, this clonotype was seen a few times. The V call is TRBV6-5, the J call TRBJ1-1, with D perhaps TRBD1 (5 bases). CDR3 length equals 12 residues. V was shortened by 6 bases and J by 4 bases, with 9 bases between the two germline ends. Germline CDR1 reads MNHEY; CDR2 reads SVGAGI. For the CDR3, the DNA is TGTGCCAGCAGCGCGAGGGGCACTGAAGCTTTCTTT. The encoded protein is CASSARGTEAFF.

This clonotype has only a few counts. V gene TRBV2 combines with J gene TRBJ2-1, with 8 nucleotides matching TRBD2. The V gene end was trimmed by 4 bases and the J gene end by 6 bases; junction bases not matched to a gene: 8. Germline CDR1 is SNHLY and CDR2 is FYNNEI. This CDR3 region has 15 residues. The CDR3 protein is CASSAPGTRFNEQFF. The DNA for the CDR3 is TGTGCCAGCAGTGCCCCCGGGACTAGATTCAATGAGCAGTTCTTC.